A single sample gave rise to the 28 T cell receptor beta chains below, sequenced in a study of T cells in Graves' hyperthyroidism and ophthalmopathy. Amplification of TCR beta CDR3 regions used RNA as the template. With the HTBI primer set, the TCR CDR3 went through a first round of RT-PCR. Each CDR3 protein is one row after TCRdb ran MiXCR on the multiplex PCR reads. The profile shows around 350,000 distinct CDR3 sequences, about 12% of them singletons. Specimen: blood. All receptors come from a woman between 18 and 29 years old with Graves' hyperthyroidism.

About this clonotype itself: A much larger clone differs by one base, so this may be a read error. This chain joins TRBV18 and TRBJ2-3; D possibly corresponds to TRBD2 (6 bases). The CDR3 has 15 residues. The germline gives CDR1 KGHSH, CDR2 LQKENI. In nucleotides, the CDR3 is TGTGCCAGCTCTTCCAACGGGAGCAGACGAGATGCGCAGTATTTT. Translated: CASSSNGSRRDAQYF.

At least ten counts were recorded for this clonotype. V gene TRBV7-2 combines with J gene TRBJ2-3; D possibly corresponds to TRBD2 (5 bases). Germline V gene data show CDR1 as SGHTA and CDR2 as FQGNSA. CDR3 length: 14 residues. V was cut by 5 bases and J by 2 bases, with 11 bases left in between. The CDR3 nucleotides are TGTGCCAGCAGCACGGGGTTTGACACAGATACGCAGTATTTT. This encodes CASSTGFDTDTQYF.

This clonotype showed up many times. V is TRBV28 and J is TRBJ2-3; 7 positions match TRBD2. Germline V gene sequence: CDR1 MDHEN, CDR2 SYDVKM. The CDR3 runs to 15 residues. V shed 6 bases, J shed 5 bases, and the junction held 11 bases outside the gene matches. The CDR3: CASSFQGGSVDTQYF. CDR3 sequence (DNA): TGTGCCAGCAGCTTTCAGGGCGGGAGTGTAGATACGCAGTATTTT.

CDR3 region: CASSTGLAVGELFF. The DNA for the CDR3 is TGTGCCAGCAGCACGGGACTAGCGGTCGGGGAGCTGTTTTTT. The chain couples TRBV5-5 to TRBJ2-2; the match to TRBD2 covers 11 bases. The junction had 3 bases not matched to a gene; V was cut back by 4 bases and J by 7 bases. The CDR3 runs 14 residues. CDR1 is SGHKS, CDR2 YYEKEE, per germline (reference sequence). Combining the CDR3 with reference TRBV5-5 and TRBJ2-2 gives the whole variable domain DAGVTQSPTHLIKTRGQQVTLRCSPISGHKSVSWYQQVLGQGPQFIFQYYEKEERGRGNFPDRFSARQFPNYSSELNVNALLLGDSALYLCASSTGLAVGELFFGEGSRLTVL.

In this sample, this clonotype turned up many times. The rearrangement joins TRBV6-2 or TRBV6-3 to TRBJ1-4; maybe TRBD1 (6 bases). The length of the CDR3 is 17 residues. Germline V gene sequence: CDR1 MNHEY, CDR2 SVGEGT. Trimming shortened V by 2 bases and J by 8 bases, and 21 bases separated the two germline ends. The CDR3 sequence is CASSYLTGAGEKEKLFF. As DNA, the CDR3 is TGTGCCAGCAGTTACCTAACCGGGGCAGGGGAGAAGGAAAAACTGTTTTTT.

The chain uses TRBV3-2 and TRBJ2-3; the table gives TRBD2 as D, unverified against the DNA. TRBV3-2 is noted as a pseudogene. The CDR3 is 19 amino acids. This CDR3 is CASTKVADRDPHFIRGEYF. The CDR3 region has the DNA TGTGCCAGCACGAAAGTAGCGGATCGCGATCCACATTTTATACGCGGGGAGTATTTT.

This clonotype was seen at least ten times. The chain combines TRBV4-1 with TRBJ1-2; maybe TRBD1 (5 bases). V lost 0 bases, J lost 8 bases, and 19 bases lay in between. Germline V gives CDR1 MGHRA, CDR2 YSYEKL. This CDR3 contains 16 residues. This CDR3 is CASSQDRWGRTGGYTF. The CDR3, as DNA: TGCGCCAGCAGCCAAGATCGTTGGGGACGGACTGGGGGCTACACCTTC.

Ten or more counts support this clonotype. V is TRBV6-6 and J is TRBJ1-5; D might be TRBD1 (5 bases). This CDR3 contains 14 residues. In germline, CDR1 is MNHNY, CDR2 SVGAGI (reference sequence). Between the trimmed V and J ends, which lost 0 bases and 2 bases, there was a span of 5 bases. CDR3 nucleotide sequence: TGTGCCAGCAGTTACTCGACAGGCAATCAGCCCCAGCATTTT. This codes for CASSYSTGNQPQHF.

About this clonotype itself: Germline is not matched at one junction end, which may reflect a read error. The chain employs TRBV2 and TRBJ2-7; 7 bases map to TRBD1. Germline-derived CDR1 and CDR2 are SNHLY and FYNNEI. The CDR3 covers 14 residues. The CDR3 loop is CASSQVQGRHEQYF. CDR3 sequence (DNA): TGCGCCAGCAGCCAAGTACAGGGGCGCCACGAGCAGTACTTC.

Ten or more counts support this clonotype. The V and J genes are TRBV7-9 and TRBJ1-2; TRBD1 matches at 7 bases. J was trimmed by 0 bases and V by 5 bases; bases with no gene match: 6. This CDR3 is 15 amino acids long. Germline CDR1 SEHNR, CDR2 FQNEAQ (reference sequence). This CDR3 reads CASSPSGQSNYGYTF. The CDR3 coding sequence is TGTGCCAGCAGCCCTTCGGGACAGTCTAACTATGGCTACACCTTC.

The sample holds many counts of this clonotype. The CDR3 here is CASSHLLRPSSYEQYF. The CDR3, as DNA: TGTGCCAGCAGCCACCTGCTCAGGCCTAGCTCCTACGAGCAGTACTTC. The chain has TRBV3-1 and TRBJ2-7; D unclear. Trimming left V 3 bases short and J 0 bases short, with 15 bases between. The CDR3 runs to 16 residues. Germline lookup yields CDR1 LGHDT and CDR2 YNNKEL (reference sequence).

This clonotype was seen once. The V call is TRBV10-3, the J call TRBJ1-5, with D perhaps matching TRBD1 (6 bases). Trimming left V 6 bases short and J 7 bases short, with 13 bases between. The CDR3 spans 13 residues. Per the germline V gene, CDR1 is ENHRY and CDR2 is SYGVKD. The CDR3 loop is CAIRRGEEQPQHF. The CDR3 nucleotides read TGTGCCATCAGGAGGGGGGAGGAACAGCCCCAGCATTTT.

This clonotype was recorded many times. The rearrangement uses TRBV12-3 or TRBV12-4 and TRBJ2-7; TRBD1 might be the D (6 bases). Between the trimmed V and J ends, which lost 6 bases and 1 base, there was a span of 10 bases. The CDR3 sequence is 13 residues long. CDR3 loop: CASSTGNSYEQYF. The DNA for the CDR3 is TGTGCCAGCAGCACAGGGAATTCCTACGAGCAGTACTTC.

This clonotype was seen more than once but under ten times. The V call is TRBV14, the J call TRBJ1-2; D gene unclear. In germline, CDR1 is SGHDN, CDR2 FVKESK. The length of the CDR3 is 13 residues. Trimming removed 3 bases at V and 0 bases at J, with 5 bases between. The CDR3 DNA reads TGTGCCAGCAGCCACACCGCTAACTATGGCTACACCTTC. Amino acids: CASSHTANYGYTF.

This clonotype was recorded at least ten times. The rearrangement joins TRBV27 to TRBJ1-2, with D possibly matching TRBD1 (6 bases). The CDR3 contains 14 residues. Per germline, CDR1 MNHEY and CDR2 SMNVEV (reference sequence). V lost 2 bases to trimming and J lost 2 bases, with 9 bases between them. The CDR3 coding sequence is TGTGCCAGCAGTTTAGGGGGGGGCAACTATGGCTACACCTTC. Protein sequence: CASSLGGGNYGYTF.

This clonotype appeared many times. The chain carries TRBV20-1 and TRBJ2-3; D is undetermined. Trimming removed 5 bases at V and 7 bases at J, with 13 bases between. Looked up from germline, CDR1 is DFQATT and CDR2 is SNEGSKA (reference sequence). This CDR3 region has 12 residues. The chain's CDR3 is CSAPSPVYTQYF. CDR3 nucleotides: TGCAGTGCTCCCTCCCCCGTCTATACGCAGTATTTT.

The sample holds many counts of this clonotype. This sequence joins TRBV28 and TRBJ2-4, with a weak D call TRBD1 (6 bases). CDR1 is MDHEN and CDR2 is SYDVKM in the germline V gene. The CDR3 has 15 amino acids. Between the trimmed V and J ends, which lost 5 bases and 6 bases, there was a span of 17 bases. This CDR3 reads CASSPPTTGTNIQYF. The CDR3 bases are TGTGCCAGCAGTCCCCCCACCACAGGGACAAACATTCAGTACTTC.

This clonotype was counted at least ten times. The chain is built from TRBV18 and TRBJ1-2; TRBD1 matches at 8 bases. Trimming at V came to 3 bases and at J to 4 bases, leaving 1 base not matched to a gene. Germline CDR1 KGHSH, CDR2 LQKENI. This CDR3 is built from 13 residues. CDR3 sequence reads: CASSPGQVYGYTF. The CDR3 DNA follows: TGTGCCAGCTCACCGGGACAGGTCTATGGCTACACCTTC.

The sample holds many counts of this clonotype. The chain has TRBV7-9 and TRBJ2-3; 7 nucleotides align to TRBD2. The germline gives CDR1 SEHNR, CDR2 FQNEAQ (reference sequence). The CDR3 consists of 14 residues. V lost 5 bases and J lost 6; bases outside the gene matches: 8. CDR3 amino acids: CASSRGGRADTQYF. CDR3 bases: TGTGCCAGCAGCCGCGGTGGGAGGGCTGATACGCAGTATTTT. The entire variable domain, with the rest obtained from reference TRBV7-9 and TRBJ2-3, is as follows: DTGVSQNPRHKITKRGQNVTFRCDPISEHNRLYWYRQTLGQGPEFLTYFQNEAQLEKSRLLSDRFSAERPKGSFSTLEIQRTEQGDSAMYLCASSRGGRADTQYFGPGTRLTVL.

Only a few counts were recorded for this clonotype. The chain recombines TRBV9 with TRBJ2-2, with unresolved D. The length of the CDR3 is 13 residues. V lost 4 bases to trimming and J lost 6 bases, with 10 bases between them. Germline loops: CDR1 SGDLS, CDR2 YYNGEE. This chain's CDR3 is CASSPPLSGELFF. The CDR3 nucleotides are TGTGCCAGCAGCCCCCCCCTCTCCGGGGAGCTGTTTTTT.

At least ten counts were recorded for this clonotype. The chain is built from TRBV5-5 and TRBJ1-1, with a possible D match to TRBD1 (6 bases). Germline V lookup: CDR1 SGHKS, CDR2 YYEKEE (reference sequence). The V and J ends lost 1 base and 4 bases respectively, with 20 bases between them. The CDR3 length is 17 residues. CDR3 residues: CASSLSEGGVRVTEAFF. In DNA form, the CDR3 reads TGTGCCAGCAGCTTGAGCGAGGGGGGTGTAAGGGTCACTGAAGCTTTCTTT.

This clonotype has ten or more counts. This rearrangement joins TRBV12-3 or TRBV12-4 to TRBJ1-1; 9 nucleotides align to TRBD1. This CDR3 comprises 15 residues. The J segment lost 3 bases and the V segment lost 6 bases, leaving 8 bases of the junction unmatched. CDR3 in amino acids: CASRPQQGADTEAFF. CDR3 nucleotide sequence: TGTGCCAGCAGGCCACAACAGGGGGCTGACACTGAAGCTTTCTTT.

This clonotype was counted ten times or more. The chain is built from TRBV7-9 and TRBJ1-1; D unclear. The CDR3 consists of 14 residues. Trimming stripped 5 bases from V and 3 bases from J, with 13 bases between. Per the germline V gene, CDR1 is SEHNR and CDR2 is FQNEAQ (reference sequence). CDR3: CASSPRNGDTEAFF. Here the CDR3 DNA reads TGTGCCAGCAGCCCCAGGAACGGGGACACTGAAGCTTTCTTT.

This clonotype was seen many times. This chain joins TRBV28 and TRBJ2-7; D is unclear. Germline V gives CDR1 MDHEN, CDR2 SYDVKM. The CDR3 has 15 amino acids. The germline V and J ends were trimmed by 2 bases and 7 bases, with 18 bases remaining between them. Here the CDR3 DNA reads TGTGCCAGCAGTTTAATGGGCCTCACCTTATGGGAGCAGTACTTC. This gives the protein CASSLMGLTLWEQYF.

In this sample, this clonotype turned up many times. J is TRBJ2-1 and V is TRBV3-1, with 12 bases that match TRBD2. V lost 5 bases, J lost 9 bases, and 5 bases stayed unmatched. Germline V gives CDR1 LGHDT, CDR2 YNNKEL (reference sequence). The CDR3 extends over 14 amino acids. The CDR3 DNA reads TGTGCCAGCAGCTCTAGCGGGGGGGCCTTTGAGCAGTTCTTC. Translation gives CASSSSGGAFEQFF.

There are many counts of this clonotype. This chain links TRBV7-2 with TRBJ2-5; D remains unclear. V lost 0 bases and J lost 3, with 8 bases in between. The CDR3 contains 14 residues. In germline, CDR1 is SGHTA, CDR2 FQGNSA. This CDR3 reads CASSLAGPKETQYF. In DNA, the CDR3 is TGTGCCAGCAGCTTAGCCGGCCCAAAAGAGACCCAGTACTTC. The full variable domain, with the rest looked up from reference TRBV7-2 and TRBJ2-5, is GAGVSQSPSNKVTEKGKDVELRCDPISGHTALYWYRQSLGQGLEFLIYFQGNSAPDKSGLPSDRFSAERTGGSVSTLTIQRTQQEDSAVYLCASSLAGPKETQYFGPGTRLLVL.

The sample holds many counts of this clonotype. V usage is TRBV5-6 and J usage is TRBJ2-1; 13 nucleotides line up with TRBD2. Germline CDR1 reads SGHDT; CDR2 reads YYEEEE. Germline trimming cut 0 bases from V and 10 bases from J; bases unmatched to any gene: 10. This CDR3 is 17 amino acids long. For the CDR3, the DNA is TGTGCCAGCAGCTTGGAGCCGGGACTAGCGGGAATAAACGAGCAGTTCTTC. It yields the protein CASSLEPGLAGINEQFF.

At least ten counts were recorded for this clonotype. V gene TRBV27 combines with J gene TRBJ1-5, with 7 bases identical to TRBD1. The junction had 12 bases not matched to a gene; V was cut back by 7 bases and J by 3 bases. This CDR3 is 16 amino acids long. CDR1 is MNHEY, CDR2 SMNVEV, per germline (reference sequence). The CDR3 is CASMRQGQFLNQPQHF. In DNA form, the CDR3 reads TGTGCCAGCATGAGACAGGGACAGTTCCTCAATCAGCCCCAGCATTTT.